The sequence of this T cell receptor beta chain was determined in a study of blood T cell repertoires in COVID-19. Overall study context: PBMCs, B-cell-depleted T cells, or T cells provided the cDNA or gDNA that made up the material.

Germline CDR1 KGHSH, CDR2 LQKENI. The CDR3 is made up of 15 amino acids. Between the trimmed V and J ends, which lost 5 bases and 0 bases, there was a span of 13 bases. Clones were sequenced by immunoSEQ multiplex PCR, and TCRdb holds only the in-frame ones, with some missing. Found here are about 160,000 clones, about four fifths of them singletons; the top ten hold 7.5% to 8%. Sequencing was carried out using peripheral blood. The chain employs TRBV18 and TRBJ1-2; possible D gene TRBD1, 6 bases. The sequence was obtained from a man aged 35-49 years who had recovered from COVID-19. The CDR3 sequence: CASSSRQAANYGYTF. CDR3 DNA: TGTGCCAGCTCAAGTCGACAGGCAGCTAACTATGGCTACACCTTC. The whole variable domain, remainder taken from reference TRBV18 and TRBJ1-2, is NAGVMQNPRHLVRRRGQEARLRCSPMKGHSHVYWYRQLPEEGLKFMVYLQKENIIDESGMPKERFSAEFPKEGPSILRIQQVVRGDSAAYFCASSSRQAANYGYTFGSGTRLTVV.